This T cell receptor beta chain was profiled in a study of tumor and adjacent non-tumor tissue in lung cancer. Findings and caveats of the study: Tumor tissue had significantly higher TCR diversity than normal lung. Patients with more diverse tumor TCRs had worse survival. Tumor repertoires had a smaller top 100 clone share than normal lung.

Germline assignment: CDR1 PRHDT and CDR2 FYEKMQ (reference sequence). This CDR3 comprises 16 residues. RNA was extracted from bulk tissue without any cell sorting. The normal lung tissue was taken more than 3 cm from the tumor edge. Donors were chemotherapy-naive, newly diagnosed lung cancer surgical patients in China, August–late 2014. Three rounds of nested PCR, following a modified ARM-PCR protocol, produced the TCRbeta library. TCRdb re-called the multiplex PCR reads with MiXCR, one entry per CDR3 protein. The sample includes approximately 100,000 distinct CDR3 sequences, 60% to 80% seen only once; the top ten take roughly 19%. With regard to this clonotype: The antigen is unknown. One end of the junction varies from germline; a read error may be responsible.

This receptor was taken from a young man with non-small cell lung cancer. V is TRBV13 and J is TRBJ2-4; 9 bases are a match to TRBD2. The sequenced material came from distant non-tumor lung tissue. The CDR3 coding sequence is TGTGCCAGTAGCTTAGCGGGGGCGTTAATCAAAAACATTCAGTACTTC. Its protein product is CASSLAGALIKNIQYF.